Below, 2 T cell receptor beta chains from the same sample are listed, as sequenced in a study of PD-1 blockade in classical Hodgkin lymphoma. This table comes from immunoSEQ multiplex PCR, and its TCRdb copy is limited to in-frame clones, with some not included. The sample carries fewer than 100,000 clones, more than 90% recorded once. The patients all showed relapse after autologous stem cell transplantation, while their brentuximab vedotin exposure varied. This material consisted of peripheral blood mononuclear cells (PBMCs), taken at baseline. These TCRs come from a human donor with classical Hodgkin lymphoma.

The V call is TRBV6-5, the J call TRBJ2-5, with 11 bases identical to TRBD1. CDR1 and CDR2 from the germline V gene are MNHEY and SVGAGI. Trimming took 6 bases from V and 5 from J; bases not matched to a gene: 8. This CDR3 has 15 amino acids. The CDR3 protein is CASRPRTGGPETQYF. CDR3 nucleotide sequence: TGTGCCAGCAGACCCCGGACAGGGGGCCCGGAGACCCAGTACTTC.

This chain joins TRBV6-5 and TRBJ1-5, with D hard to call. Germline CDR1 MNHEY, CDR2 SVGAGI. The V and J ends lost 7 bases and 2 bases respectively, with 15 bases between them. This CDR3 region has 15 residues. The DNA for the CDR3 is TGTGCCAGCACAACCCTCCGGGAGGGCAATCAGCCCCAGCATTTT. The encoded protein is CASTTLREGNQPQHF.